The 9 T cell receptor beta chains below come from one sample, sequenced in a study of cytomegalovirus exposure and HLA in healthy donors. Primers for the PCR totalled 60 Vbeta and 13 Jbeta. Produced via immunoSEQ multiplex PCR; TCRdb's table is partial and in-frame only. The table shows about 160,000 clones, with around 85% occurring only once. Sequencing was performed on PBMCs. These receptors came from a human donor in good health.

This chain joins TRBV4-1 and TRBJ2-3; TRBD2 matches at 11 bases. CDR1 is MGHRA, CDR2 YSYEKL, per germline. The CDR3 contains 17 residues. The J segment lost 2 bases and the V segment lost 1 base, leaving 5 bases of the junction unmatched. The CDR3 loop is CASSQVGLAAVTDTQYF. In nucleotides, the CDR3 is TGCGCCAGCAGCCAAGTGGGACTAGCGGCGGTCACAGATACGCAGTATTTT.

The chain recombines TRBV11-3 with TRBJ2-7, with D possibly TRBD2 on 5 matching bases. Germline CDR1 SGHNT, CDR2 YENEEA. This CDR3 comprises 14 residues. V gave up 0 bases and J gave up 6 bases, with 12 bases separating them. This CDR3 is CASSLDLPAGEQYF. CDR3 sequence (DNA): TGTGCCAGCAGCTTAGATCTTCCGGCGGGCGAGCAGTACTTC.

The chain couples TRBV7-3 to TRBJ2-3; maybe TRBD2 (6 bases). CDR3 size: 15 residues. Germline CDR1 SGHTA, CDR2 FQGTGA. Trimming pared 0 bases from V and 3 bases from J, leaving 10 bases between. Here the CDR3 DNA reads TGTGCCAGCAGCTTAACGATACTAGCTACAGATACGCAGTATTTT. This encodes CASSLTILATDTQYF.

The chain has TRBV5-1 and TRBJ2-3; 9 positions match TRBD2. Germline loops: CDR1 SGHRS, CDR2 YFSETQ. V shed 6 bases and J 0 bases; nucleotides not matched to a gene: 11. The CDR3 has 17 amino acids. CDR3 sequence (DNA): TGCGCCAGCACTGGTAGTAGCGGGGGCCGTAGCACAGATACGCAGTATTTT. Translated, it gives CASTGSSGGRSTDTQYF.

This chain joins TRBV12-5 and TRBJ1-2; possibly TRBD1 for D (5 bases). Germline V gene sequence: CDR1 LGHNT, CDR2 FRNRAP. The CDR3 loop spans 14 amino acids. Trimming removed 4 bases at V and 2 bases at J, with 11 bases between. The CDR3 region has the DNA TGTGCTAGTGGTTCCGGGGACTCAAACTATGGCTACACCTTC. Protein sequence: CASGSGDSNYGYTF.

J is TRBJ2-1 and V is TRBV4-3; 8 bases fit TRBD2. In germline, CDR1 is LGHNA, CDR2 YSLEER. V shed 0 bases, J shed 1 base, and the junction held 8 bases outside the gene matches. The CDR3 is 18 amino acids. CDR3 loop: CASSQDSPSGGSYNEQFF. CDR3 DNA sequence: TGCGCCAGCAGCCAAGATTCCCCCTCGGGAGGGTCCTACAATGAGCAGTTCTTC.

The chain uses TRBV7-2 and TRBJ1-1; TRBD1 matches at 8 bases. V dropped 5 bases and J dropped 4; count of bases not matched to a gene: 6. This CDR3 contains 14 residues. CDR1 is SGHTA and CDR2 is FQGNSA in the germline V gene. The CDR3 is CASSNRGGGTEAFF. CDR3 coding DNA: TGTGCCAGCAGCAACAGGGGGGGAGGCACTGAAGCTTTCTTT.

The chain recombines TRBV4-2 with TRBJ1-4; 8 nucleotides line up with TRBD1. Germline V gene data show CDR1 as LGHNA and CDR2 as YNFKEQ. V shed 3 bases, J shed 7 bases, and the junction held 10 bases outside the gene matches. CDR3 length: 16 amino acids. Written as DNA, the CDR3 is TGTGCCAGCAGCCAGGGCTTAGGACAGGGCGGTGAAAAACTGTTTTTT. This translates into CASSQGLGQGGEKLFF.

In its sample, this clone was seen a few times. The rearrangement joins TRBV6-1 to TRBJ1-5; possible D gene TRBD1, 5 bases. Germline loops: CDR1 MNHNS, CDR2 SASEGT. CDR3 length: 16 amino acids. V shed 3 bases and J shed 3 bases, with 15 bases lying between them. The CDR3 protein is CASSDAQGGINQPQHF. DNA of the CDR3: TGTGCCAGCAGTGATGCTCAGGGAGGGATCAATCAGCCCCAGCATTTT.